This T cell receptor (beta chain) was profiled in a study of human T cells and chemical hapten exposure. Study summary: The sensitizing agent was 2% DPC, placed on roughly 2 cm by roughly 2 cm of upper inner arm skin.

The CDR3 consists of 13 residues. CDR1 and CDR2 from the germline V gene are SQVTM and ANQGSEA. Germline trimming cut 7 bases from V and 9 bases from J; bases unmatched to any gene: 11. The time point denotes: patch test 2, 6 weeks after DPC sensitization. As for treatment: therapeutic diphenylcyclopropenone sensitization with weekly scalp DPC. This clonotype was picked up a small number of times. The antigen is unknown. Study-level results: There were significantly more large CDR3 similarity clusters among expanded TCRs than among controls. Alopecia affected the donors, so their immune response may differ from healthy people's.

MiXCR, run by TCRdb on the RACE reads, gives a single entry per CDR3 protein. The sample comprises about 140,000 distinct CDR3 sequences, about 10% of which are singletons, and around 1.4% rests with the top ten. The sequence was collected from a woman between 45 and 65 years old with alopecia areata. Some clones in this sample may be carry-over from other donors' samples. The rearrangement uses TRBV29-1 and TRBJ2-5, with 10 bases fitting TRBD1. Sequencing was performed on whole blood, taken in connection with sensitization to the hapten diphenylcyclopropenone (DPC). The CDR3 protein is CSARDRGSPAQYF. CDR3 nucleotide sequence: TGCAGCGCCCGGGACAGGGGATCCCCTGCCCAGTACTTC.